This entry lists 30 T cell receptor beta chains sequenced from one sample in a study of PD-1 blockade in classical Hodgkin lymphoma. The protocol was immunoSEQ multiplex PCR, while the TCRdb copy is restricted to in-frame clones and leaves out a portion. The sample contains around 25,000 clones, approximately 65% of which appear only once. The time point: cycle 4 day 1 (C4D1), after 6 weeks of nivolumab. All patients relapsed after autologous stem cell transplantation, and brentuximab vedotin exposure varied. Specimen: peripheral blood mononuclear cells (PBMCs), collected before the fourth cycle of nivolumab. All receptors derive from a human donor with classical Hodgkin lymphoma.

The chain combines TRBV5-1 with TRBJ1-3, with D uncertain. This CDR3 region has 15 residues. Deletions cut 4 bases from V and 0 bases from J, with 11 bases between. The germline CDR1 and CDR2 sequences are SGHRS and YFSETQ. The CDR3 coding sequence is TGCGCCAGCAGCACCGACGGCCACTCTGGAAACACCATATATTTT. Its translation is CASSTDGHSGNTIYF.

The chain has TRBV7-8 and TRBJ2-1; no clear D. The CDR3 has 15 residues. V lost 3 bases and J 0 bases, leaving 9 bases between the germline ends. The germline CDR1 and CDR2 sequences are SGHVS and FQNEAQ. The CDR3 sequence: CASSFGPSSYNEQFF. Here the CDR3 DNA reads TGTGCCAGCAGCTTTGGGCCCAGCTCCTACAATGAGCAGTTCTTC.

This clone was counted only a few times. The rearrangement uses TRBV25-1 and TRBJ2-1; D is perhaps TRBD2 (6 bases). Germline V gene data show CDR1 as MGHDK and CDR2 as SYGVNS. Deletions cut 6 bases from V and 1 base from J, with 10 bases between. This CDR3 comprises 14 residues. The CDR3 is CASSHGGSYNEQFF. The CDR3, as DNA: TGTGCCAGCAGCCACGGGGGTTCCTACAATGAGCAGTTCTTC. The full variable domain, with the rest looked up from reference TRBV25-1 and TRBJ2-1, is EADIYQTPRYLVIGTGKKITLECSQTMGHDKMYWYQQDPGMELHLIHYSYGVNSTEKGDLSSESTVSRIRTEHFPLTLESARPSHTSQYLCASSHGGSYNEQFFGPGTRLTVL.

The V call is TRBV5-5, the J call TRBJ2-7, with 7 bases aligning to TRBD1. The CDR3 is 15 amino acids. The V segment lost 0 bases and the J segment 2 bases; nucleotides outside the gene matches: 5. The germline gives CDR1 SGHKS, CDR2 YYEKEE (reference sequence). The CDR3, as DNA: TGTGCCAGCAGCTTGGACAGGGGCCACACCTACGAGCAGTACGTC. Protein: CASSLDRGHTYEQYV.

The chain is built from TRBV4-1 and TRBJ1-2, with TRBD1 matching over 10 bases. Germline V lookup: CDR1 MGHRA, CDR2 YSYEKL. The CDR3 covers 15 residues. Losses at the gene ends were 5 bases for V and 3 bases for J; bases not matched to a gene: 6. For the CDR3, the DNA is TGCGCCAGCAGCTTAGGGGGGACAGGGGACTATGGCTACACCTTC. It specifies CASSLGGTGDYGYTF.

The J gene is TRBJ2-1, the V gene TRBV7-2; TRBD2 matches at 11 bases. The ends lost 3 bases at V and 9 bases at J; junction bases unmatched: 13. The CDR3 runs 17 residues. Germline V gene sequence: CDR1 SGHTA, CDR2 FQGNSA. This CDR3 is CASSFHSGGAGRAEQFF. As DNA, the CDR3 is TGTGCCAGCAGCTTCCATAGCGGGGGGGCCGGGAGAGCTGAGCAGTTCTTC.

There are many counts of this clone. The chain employs TRBV2 and TRBJ1-1, with D possibly being TRBD1 (5 bases). Trimming removed 4 bases from V and 1 base from J, with 7 bases in between. CDR1 and CDR2 from the germline V gene are SNHLY and FYNNEI. This CDR3 is 13 amino acids long. CDR3 nucleotides: TGTGCCAGCAGTGGACAGTGGAACACTGAAGCTTTCTTT. Translated: CASSGQWNTEAFF.

The J gene is TRBJ2-7, the V gene TRBV6-6; D gene ambiguous. Trimming took 4 bases from V and 1 from J, leaving 8 bases between them. This CDR3 contains 13 residues. The germline V gene has CDR1 MNHNY and CDR2 SVGAGI (reference sequence). The CDR3 coding sequence is TGTGCCAGCAGTTTCCCGGGTTCCTACGAGCAGTACTTC. This codes for CASSFPGSYEQYF.

This sequence joins TRBV27 and TRBJ1-1; 7 bases fit TRBD1. Germline lookup yields CDR1 MNHEY and CDR2 SMNVEV (reference sequence). J lost 1 base, V lost 2 bases, and 13 bases had no gene match. The CDR3 is 18 residues long. The CDR3 reads CASSLNPPQQGRNTEAFF. DNA for the CDR3: TGTGCCAGCAGTTTAAACCCGCCCCAACAGGGGCGGAACACTGAAGCTTTCTTT.

The CDR3 DNA reads as TGTGCCAGCAGCTTTCGGACGAGCGAGACCCAGTACTTC. Translation: CASSFRTSETQYF. The chain is built from TRBV7-8 and TRBJ2-5, with D unresolved. The CDR3 is made up of 13 amino acids. Trimming removed 3 bases at V and 5 bases at J, with 10 bases between. Looked up from germline, CDR1 is SGHVS and CDR2 is FQNEAQ.

The V gene is TRBV6-5, the J gene TRBJ1-2, with a tentative D call TRBD1 (5 bases). The CDR3 loop spans 12 amino acids. The V and J ends lost 5 bases and 6 bases respectively, with 10 bases between them. Germline values: CDR1 MNHEY, CDR2 SVGAGI. CDR3 DNA sequence: TGTGCCAGCAGTGTGACAGCTGATGGCTACACCTTC. Translation gives CASSVTADGYTF.

The chain employs TRBV7-3 and TRBJ2-1; the D is unclear. Germline V gene data show CDR1 as SGHTA and CDR2 as FQGTGA. The V end was cut by 5 bases, the J end by 0 bases, with 11 bases between. CDR3 length: 15 amino acids. This chain's CDR3 is CASSPTYASYNEQFF. The CDR3 DNA reads TGTGCCAGCAGCCCCACCTATGCCTCCTACAATGAGCAGTTCTTC. Full variable domain (remainder filled in from reference TRBV7-3 and TRBJ2-1): GAGVSQTPSNKVTEKGKYVELRCDPISGHTALYWYRQSLGQGPEFLIYFQGTGAADDSGLPNDRFFAVRPEGSVSTLKIQRTERGDSAVYLCASSPTYASYNEQFFGPGTRLTVL.

In its sample, this clone was seen once. The rearrangement uses TRBV7-2 and TRBJ2-1; the match to TRBD2 covers 8 bases. This CDR3 is built from 15 residues. CDR1 is SGHTA and CDR2 is FQGNSA in the germline V gene. Unmatched junction bases numbered 15, after V lost 10 bases and J lost 7 bases. This CDR3 is CATQKGLGHRNEQFF. The CDR3 DNA reads TGTGCCACACAGAAGGGACTAGGTCACCGTAATGAGCAGTTCTTC.

Turning to this clone: An end of the junction differs from the germline gene, which may be a read error. The sample contains more than one DNA sequence encoding this CDR3. As DNA, the CDR3 is TGTGCCAGTTCACCCGGAGGGGCAGCGGGATACGAGCAGTACTTC. It encodes CASSPGGAAGYEQYF. The chain recombines TRBV18 with TRBJ2-7, with TRBD2 matching over 7 bases. Germline V gene data show CDR1 as KGHSH and CDR2 as LQKENI. The CDR3 covers 15 residues.

The chain employs TRBV11-3 and TRBJ1-1; D gene uncertain. Germline CDR1 and CDR2: SGHNT and YENEEA. V lost 0 bases and J 1 base, leaving 12 bases between the germline ends. This CDR3 spans 16 amino acids. The CDR3 loop is CASSLDFGVRNTEAFF. Written as DNA, the CDR3 is TGTGCCAGCAGCTTAGATTTCGGGGTTCGGAACACTGAAGCTTTCTTT.

This rearrangement joins TRBV18 to TRBJ1-2; the D gene is possibly TRBD1 (5 bases). Germline V gene lookup returns CDR1 KGHSH and CDR2 LQKENI. This CDR3 is built from 13 residues. V lost 4 bases and J 3 bases, leaving 9 bases between the germline ends. CDR3 nucleotides: TGTGCCAGCTCACTAGGGGAAGACTATGGCTACACCTTC. Amino acid sequence: CASSLGEDYGYTF.

Written as DNA, the CDR3 is TGTGCCAGCAGCCAAGAGGTGGGGATCACAGATACGCAGTATTTT. Translated, it gives CASSQEVGITDTQYF. The rearrangement joins TRBV4-2 to TRBJ2-3, with unresolved D. The CDR3 extends over 15 amino acids. Germline assignment: CDR1 LGHNA and CDR2 YNFKEQ. V was clipped by 0 bases and J by 2 bases, with 9 bases between them.

This sequence joins TRBV30 and TRBJ2-3; D may be TRBD2 (6 bases). There are 13 residues in the CDR3. Germline CDR1 and CDR2: GTSNPN and SVGIG (reference sequence). With 4 bases removed from V and 0 bases from J, the gap between germline ends came to 8 bases. The CDR3, as DNA: TGTGCCTGGATGGCGGGGAGCACAGATACGCAGTATTTT. Translating it yields CAWMAGSTDTQYF.

The CDR3 region is CASIPGSRYEQYF. The CDR3 DNA sequence: TGTGCCAGCATCCCCGGATCCCGCTACGAGCAGTACTTC. The chain is built from TRBV6-1 and TRBJ2-7; no definite D call. Germline CDR1 is MNHNS and CDR2 is SASEGT. With 7 bases removed from V and 3 bases from J, the gap between germline ends came to 13 bases. The CDR3 has 13 amino acids.

The chain joins TRBV6-6 to TRBJ1-1, with TRBD1 as a possible D gene (6 bases). The V end was cut by 4 bases, the J end by 10 bases, with 16 bases between. The germline gives CDR1 MNHNY, CDR2 SVGAGI (reference sequence). CDR3 length equals 13 residues. The CDR3 region is CASSLTGRGGAFF. DNA of the CDR3: TGTGCCAGCAGTTTGACTGGGCGAGGGGGAGCTTTCTTT.

The rearrangement uses TRBV14 and TRBJ2-5; perhaps TRBD2 as D (6 bases). The germline V and J ends were trimmed by 0 bases and 7 bases, with 12 bases remaining between them. There are 14 residues in the CDR3. Germline V lookup: CDR1 SGHDN, CDR2 FVKESK. CDR3: CASSQDWTTGTQYF. Here the CDR3 DNA reads TGTGCCAGCAGCCAAGATTGGACTACGGGGACCCAGTACTTC. Full variable domain (outside the CDR3, taken from reference TRBV14 and TRBJ2-5): EAGVTQFPSHSVIEKGQTVTLRCDPISGHDNLYWYRRVMGKEIKFLLHFVKESKQDESGMPNNRFLAERTGGTYSTLKVQPAELEDSGVYFCASSQDWTTGTQYFGPGTRLLVL.

The genes are TRBV19 and TRBJ2-7; D remains ambiguous. The CDR3 sequence is 13 residues long. Germline CDR1 LNHDA, CDR2 SQIVND (reference sequence). V lost 3 bases and J lost 1, with 7 bases in between. This CDR3 is CASSIGQSYEQYV. In DNA, the CDR3 is TGTGCCAGTAGTATCGGGCAGTCCTACGAGCAGTACGTC.

This clone was seen only a few times. The V gene is TRBV6-1, the J gene TRBJ1-6; D gene uncertain. The germline V and J ends were trimmed by 2 bases and 10 bases, with 21 bases remaining between them. Germline assignment: CDR1 MNHNS and CDR2 SASEGT. CDR3 length: 17 amino acids. CDR3 sequence: CASSELKGPSTASPLHF. DNA of the CDR3: TGTGCCAGCAGTGAACTGAAAGGGCCTTCCACTGCATCACCCCTCCACTTT.

This clone has a single count. The chain uses TRBV18 and TRBJ2-5; 7 nucleotides agree with TRBD1. The CDR3 length is 14 residues. Germline loops: CDR1 KGHSH, CDR2 LQKENI. The V segment lost 3 bases and the J segment 5 bases; nucleotides outside the gene matches: 6. The CDR3 reads CASSPPGQWETQYF. The CDR3 nucleotides read TGTGCCAGCTCACCCCCGGGACAGTGGGAGACCCAGTACTTC.

This clone qualifies as medium-sized. The V and J genes are TRBV29-1 and TRBJ2-1; the match to TRBD2 covers 7 bases. This CDR3 has 16 amino acids. After removal of 7 bases from V and 2 bases from J, the junction contained 14 bases not matched to a gene. CDR1 and CDR2 (germline): SQVTM, ANQGSEA. The CDR3 loop reads CSGMGGGRSTYNEQFF. CDR3 bases: TGCAGCGGCATGGGGGGGGGACGGAGTACCTACAATGAGCAGTTCTTC.

The J gene is TRBJ2-5, the V gene TRBV5-8; TRBD2 matches 7 bases. J gave up 5 bases and V 0 bases, and 10 bases lay outside the gene matches. The CDR3 extends over 16 amino acids. CDR1 and CDR2 (germline): SGHTS, YDEGEE. The CDR3 bases are TGTGCCAGCAGCTTGGGGTTGGGGGGGTCGGTGGAGACCCAGTACTTC. Translated, it gives CASSLGLGGSVETQYF.

This sequence joins TRBV28 and TRBJ2-3; TRBD2 aligns across 13 bases. The length of the CDR3 is 17 residues. Per the germline V gene, CDR1 is MDHEN and CDR2 is SYDVKM. V shed 6 bases, J shed 5 bases, and the junction held 11 bases outside the gene matches. Here the CDR3 reads CASSTDFGLAGVDTQYF. The CDR3 DNA sequence: TGTGCCAGCAGCACAGACTTTGGACTAGCGGGGGTAGATACGCAGTATTTT.

The V gene is TRBV27, the J gene TRBJ2-2; D is unclear. The CDR3 extends over 14 amino acids. Trimming left V 4 bases short and J 0 bases short, with 6 bases between. CDR1 is MNHEY, CDR2 SMNVEV, per germline (reference sequence). CDR3 sequence: CASSSTPNTGELFF. The CDR3 DNA is TGTGCCAGCAGTTCCACCCCGAACACCGGGGAGCTGTTTTTT.

The chain's CDR3 is CASSLYLTYNSPLHF. The CDR3 coding sequence is TGTGCCAGCAGTTTGTATCTGACCTATAATTCACCCCTCCACTTT. V gene TRBV27 combines with J gene TRBJ1-6; D unresolved. From germline, CDR1 is MNHEY and CDR2 SMNVEV (reference sequence). The CDR3 runs 15 residues. V was shortened by 3 bases and J by 2 bases, with 8 bases between the two germline ends.

This chain links TRBV27 with TRBJ1-1, with a possible D match to TRBD1 (6 bases). Per the germline V gene, CDR1 is MNHEY and CDR2 is SMNVEV (reference sequence). The CDR3 runs to 16 residues. V lost 6 bases and J lost 1, with 18 bases in between. CDR3 in amino acids: CASRRPRDIENTEAFF. In DNA, the CDR3 is TGTGCCAGCAGGCGCCCGCGGGACATCGAGAACACTGAAGCTTTCTTT.